Each of the 27 T cell receptor beta chains below was sequenced from the same sample in a study of human T cells and chemical hapten exposure. The time point is: pre-sensitization, week 0. The sample's treatment: therapeutic diphenylcyclopropenone sensitization with weekly scalp DPC. From the RACE reads, TCRdb called clonotypes with MiXCR, one entry per CDR3 protein. The repertoire holds about 260,000 distinct CDR3 sequences, with about 9% as singletons. Sequenced material: whole blood, taken in connection with sensitization to the hapten diphenylcyclopropenone (DPC). These receptors all come from a woman aged 40 to 50 with alopecia areata. Some clones in this sample may be carry-over from other donors' samples.

The table lists this clonotype with many counts. The chain carries TRBV28 and TRBJ2-1; D unresolved. Germline CDR1 is MDHEN and CDR2 is SYDVKM. The CDR3 runs to 14 residues. Trimming removed 2 bases at V and 6 bases at J, with 11 bases between. This CDR3 is CASSLGRASNEQFF. The CDR3 coding sequence is TGTGCCAGCAGTTTAGGTAGGGCCAGCAATGAGCAGTTCTTC.

This clonotype was seen a handful of times. The chain recombines TRBV4-3 with TRBJ2-7, with TRBD2 matching over 9 bases. The CDR3 totals 15 residues. In germline, CDR1 is LGHNA, CDR2 YSLEER. V was pared by 3 bases and J by 2 bases, with 5 bases of the junction left unmatched. CDR3 amino acids: CASSQGIAGAYEQYF. In DNA, the CDR3 is TGCGCCAGCAGCCAGGGGATAGCGGGGGCCTACGAGCAGTACTTC.

The chain carries TRBV21-1 and TRBJ2-7; TRBD1 is the table's D call, not checked against the DNA. TRBV21-1 is marked as a pseudogene. This CDR3 comprises 14 residues. Here the CDR3 reads CASSKGAASYEQYF. The DNA for the CDR3 is TGTGCCAGCAGCAAAGGGGCGGCCTCCTACGAGCAGTACTTC.

This rearrangement joins TRBV6-2 or TRBV6-3 to TRBJ2-5, with D unresolved. The CDR3 consists of 18 residues. Per the germline V gene, CDR1 is MNHEY and CDR2 is SVGEGT. V lost 2 bases to trimming and J lost 4 bases, with 23 bases between them. This chain's CDR3 is CASSYDPRTLKTLETQYF. The CDR3 DNA is TGTGCCAGCAGTTACGATCCGCGAACTCTAAAGACCTTAGAGACCCAGTACTTC.

This clonotype was seen a few times. This chain connects TRBV28 to TRBJ1-5, with D uncertain. Germline CDR1 reads MDHEN; CDR2 reads SYDVKM. V lost 6 bases and J lost 3, with 9 bases in between. This CDR3 is 13 amino acids long. CDR3 region: CASRAVINQPQHF. CDR3 nucleotide sequence: TGTGCCAGCAGGGCAGTGATCAATCAGCCCCAGCATTTT.

At least ten counts were recorded for this clonotype. The CDR3 spells CASSLTGTGATGELFF. The CDR3 DNA is TGTGCCAGCAGCTTAACTGGGACAGGGGCCACCGGGGAGCTGTTTTTT. The chain recombines TRBV7-6 with TRBJ2-2; 10 positions match TRBD1. The CDR3 has 16 residues. V was pared by 2 bases and J by 4 bases, with 4 bases of the junction left unmatched. Germline lookup yields CDR1 SGHVS and CDR2 FNYEAQ.

This clonotype turned up a few times. The chain has TRBV2 and TRBJ2-7; D possibly uses TRBD1 or TRBD2 (6 bases each). The CDR3 is 13 residues long. The germline gives CDR1 SNHLY, CDR2 FYNNEI. Trimming removed 6 bases from V and 2 bases from J, with 11 bases in between. The CDR3 protein is CASRAGEAYEQYF. The DNA of the CDR3 is TGTGCCAGCAGGGCAGGGGAGGCCTACGAGCAGTACTTC.

This clonotype was observed a handful of times. The chain recombines TRBV5-5 with TRBJ1-4, with 9 bases that match TRBD1. Germline V lookup: CDR1 SGHKS, CDR2 YYEKEE (reference sequence). The length of the CDR3 is 14 residues. The V and J ends lost 4 bases and 8 bases, in that order; junction bases with no gene match: 6. In DNA form, the CDR3 reads TGTGCCAGCAGCCCGACAGGGGGACTAGAAAAACTGTTTTTT. Translated: CASSPTGGLEKLFF.

This clonotype was observed a handful of times. The CDR3 DNA sequence: TGCGCCAGCAGCCAAGCGCCGGGGGAAGATACGCAGTATTTT. Its translation is CASSQAPGEDTQYF. The chain carries TRBV4-3 and TRBJ2-3, with a possible D match to TRBD2 (6 bases). The CDR3 runs 14 residues. The V gene lost 1 base and the J gene lost 5 bases, with 10 bases spanning the gap. In germline, CDR1 is LGHNA, CDR2 YSLEER.

In this sample, this clonotype turned up a few times. The chain is built from TRBV27 and TRBJ1-6; D gene uncertain. The CDR3 sequence is 15 residues long. V lost 3 bases and J 8 bases, leaving 14 bases between the germline ends. CDR1 is MNHEY and CDR2 is SMNVEV in the germline V gene (reference sequence). For the CDR3, the DNA is TGTGCCAGCAGTTTCCGTGGCTTCTTGGATTCACCCCTCCACTTT. Translation gives CASSFRGFLDSPLHF.

This rearrangement joins TRBV6-1 to TRBJ2-3; no firm D call. CDR1 MNHNS and CDR2 SASEGT come from the germline V gene. The V end was cut by 2 bases, the J end by 11 bases, with 2 bases between. This CDR3 region has 9 residues. CDR3 coding DNA: TGTGCCAGCAGTGAAAGGCAGTATTTT. Amino acids: CASSERQYF.

This clonotype was detected ten times or more. The chain combines TRBV2 with TRBJ1-5, with 10 bases that match TRBD1. The V segment lost 4 bases and the J segment 4 bases; nucleotides outside the gene matches: 1. CDR1 and CDR2 from the germline V gene are SNHLY and FYNNEI. The CDR3 covers 14 residues. In DNA form, the CDR3 reads TGTGCCAGCAGTGGGACAGGGGGTAATCAGCCCCAGCATTTT. Protein product: CASSGTGGNQPQHF.

This clonotype was seen only a few times. The V call is TRBV28, the J call TRBJ2-2; 9 bases are shared with TRBD1. Germline CDR1 reads MDHEN; CDR2 reads SYDVKM. The CDR3 sequence is 16 residues long. V trimming: 1 base; J trimming: 7 bases; junction bases outside the gene matches: 7. The CDR3: CASSLFHRGRNGELFF. CDR3 nucleotide sequence: TGTGCCAGCAGTTTATTCCACAGGGGGCGGAACGGGGAGCTGTTTTTT. The complete variable domain, with remaining parts taken from reference TRBV28 and TRBJ2-2, reads DVKVTQSSRYLVKRTGEKVFLECVQDMDHENMFWYRQDPGLGLRLIYFSYDVKMKEKGDIPEGYSVSREKKERFSLILESASTNQTSMYLCASSLFHRGRNGELFFGEGSRLTVL.

This clonotype was counted many times. Here the CDR3 reads CASSFGTSGAYYNEQFF. CDR3 nucleotide sequence: TGCGCCAGCAGCTTCGGGACTAGCGGGGCATACTACAATGAGCAGTTCTTC. This chain joins TRBV5-1 and TRBJ2-1, with 13 bases identical to TRBD2. The germline gives CDR1 SGHRS, CDR2 YFSETQ. With 2 bases clipped from V and 3 bases from J, the junction kept 5 bases outside the gene matches. The CDR3 loop spans 17 amino acids.

This rearrangement joins TRBV7-3 to TRBJ2-1, with a possible D match to TRBD2 (6 bases). The CDR3 length is 14 residues. The ends were cut back, 2 bases at V and 5 bases at J, with 10 bases in the middle. Germline V gene sequence: CDR1 SGHTA, CDR2 FQGTGA. CDR3 loop: CASSLAGKDNEQFF. In DNA, the CDR3 is TGTGCCAGCAGCTTAGCGGGAAAGGACAATGAGCAGTTCTTC.

This clonotype turned up a few times. The chain carries TRBV29-1 and TRBJ2-2, with no clear D. This CDR3 spans 12 amino acids. Between the trimmed V and J ends, which lost 4 bases and 7 bases, there was a span of 10 bases. The germline gives CDR1 SQVTM, CDR2 ANQGSEA. The CDR3 region has the DNA TGCAGCGTTGGGATGGCGATCGGGGAGCTGTTTTTT. Its protein is CSVGMAIGELFF.

This clonotype was found a few times. This chain connects TRBV7-8 to TRBJ1-1; possibly TRBD1 for D (6 bases). Germline V gene data show CDR1 as SGHVS and CDR2 as FQNEAQ. V was pared by 5 bases and J by 4 bases, with 20 bases between. CDR3 length: 16 amino acids. Written as DNA, the CDR3 is TGTGCCAGCAGCCCAAGGAGGCAGGGGATGAGCACTGAAGCTTTCTTT. It codes for CASSPRRQGMSTEAFF.

This sequence joins TRBV6-4 and TRBJ2-1, with 11 bases identical to TRBD2. In germline, CDR1 is MRHNA, CDR2 SNTAGT. Trimming removed 4 bases from V and 0 bases from J; junction bases left unmatched: 8. This CDR3 is built from 18 residues. This CDR3 reads CASSVTSGSLGSYNEQFF. For the CDR3, the DNA is TGTGCCAGCAGTGTAACTAGCGGGAGTTTGGGCTCCTACAATGAGCAGTTCTTC.

This clonotype came up a few times. The chain is built from TRBV7-2 and TRBJ2-3; no clear D. The germline V gene has CDR1 SGHTA and CDR2 FQGNSA. Trimming took off 2 bases at V and 4 bases at J, with 10 bases between the two ends. The CDR3 covers 14 residues. CDR3 bases: TGTGCCAGCAGCTTATCGCGAGGATCAGATACGCAGTATTTT. As protein: CASSLSRGSDTQYF.

This clonotype was recorded many times. The chain is built from TRBV7-2 and TRBJ1-4; D gene unclear. Germline CDR1 and CDR2: SGHTA and FQGNSA. V dropped 0 bases and J dropped 1 base, with 6 bases sitting between them. This CDR3 is 15 amino acids long. CDR3 protein: CASSLAVGTNEKLFF. In DNA, the CDR3 is TGTGCCAGCAGCTTAGCTGTCGGAACTAATGAAAAACTGTTTTTT.

This clonotype was counted between two and nine times. The V and J genes are TRBV2 and TRBJ2-5; 7 nucleotides line up with TRBD1. This CDR3 region has 15 residues. CDR1 and CDR2 from the germline V gene are SNHLY and FYNNEI. Losses at the gene ends were 8 bases for V and 2 bases for J; bases not matched to a gene: 11. The CDR3 sequence: CASSWTGVNQETQYF. The CDR3 coding sequence is TGTGCCAGCTCCTGGACAGGAGTAAATCAAGAGACCCAGTACTTC.

The rearrangement links TRBV5-1 to TRBJ2-7; D is perhaps TRBD1 (6 bases). The CDR3 totals 14 residues. Germline V lookup: CDR1 SGHRS, CDR2 YFSETQ. The V and J ends lost 0 bases and 2 bases respectively, with 9 bases between them. The CDR3 sequence is CASSLVGHTYEQYF. For the CDR3, the DNA is TGCGCCAGCAGCTTGGTGGGACATACCTACGAGCAGTACTTC.

About this clonotype: A read error may be the cause here, since a much bigger clone is one base away. The gene calls are TRBV6-2 or TRBV6-3 and TRBJ2-2, with TRBD1 matching 10 bases. Germline assignment: CDR1 MNHEY and CDR2 SVGEGT. The CDR3 covers 14 residues. V shed 6 bases and J 4 bases; nucleotides not matched to a gene: 2. The DNA for the CDR3 is TGTGCCAGCAGGCGGACAGGGGGCACCGGGGAGCTGTTTTTT. It specifies CASRRTGGTGELFF.

This clonotype was counted between two and nine times. This rearrangement joins TRBV24-1 to TRBJ1-5; D is unclear. Germline lookup yields CDR1 KGHDR and CDR2 SFDVKD. Deletions cut 7 bases from V and 4 bases from J, with 13 bases between. The CDR3 sequence is 14 residues long. In DNA form, the CDR3 reads TGTGCCACCAGCGGGGTCGGGGAAAATCAGCCCCAGCATTTT. Translated, it gives CATSGVGENQPQHF.

The chain combines TRBV20-1 with TRBJ2-7, with 7 bases aligning to TRBD1. V trimming: 5 bases; J trimming: 3 bases; junction bases outside the gene matches: 4. This CDR3 comprises 12 residues. Germline lookup yields CDR1 DFQATT and CDR2 SNEGSKA (reference sequence). CDR3 sequence: CSASDRDYEQYF. The CDR3 DNA is TGCAGTGCTTCCGACAGGGACTACGAGCAGTACTTC.

V gene TRBV6-5 combines with J gene TRBJ2-7; D remains ambiguous. V lost 8 bases and J 6 bases, leaving 11 bases between the germline ends. CDR1 MNHEY and CDR2 SVGAGI come from the germline V gene. This CDR3 contains 11 residues. The CDR3: CASGTRSEQYF. CDR3 nucleotides: TGTGCCAGCGGAACACGTTCCGAGCAGTACTTC.

This clonotype was observed a handful of times. V is TRBV6-2 or TRBV6-3 and J is TRBJ2-4; possibly TRBD1 for D (6 bases). This CDR3 is 15 amino acids long. V lost 4 bases, J lost 0 bases, and 10 bases lay in between. From germline, CDR1 is MNHEY and CDR2 SVGEGT. In DNA, the CDR3 is TGTGCCAGCAGTTTTCAGGGGCGAGCCAAAAACATTCAGTACTTC. Translated: CASSFQGRAKNIQYF.